The 21 T cell receptor beta chains below were found in one sample sequenced in a study of regulatory T cells in long-lasting Graves disease. Time point reported: newly diagnosed GD, antithyroid drugs for less than 3 months. The authors made the TCR library using RNA they extracted from PBMCs. Through Arm-PCR of CDR3 regions and iRepertoire HTBI primers, TCR beta libraries were built. Each CDR3 protein is one row after TCRdb ran MiXCR on the multiplex PCR reads. The sample lists over 500,000 distinct CDR3 sequences, roughly a sixth occurring once. These data also formed part of another study, on T cells in Graves' hyperthyroidism and ophthalmopathy.

The sample was peripheral blood mononuclear cells (PBMCs), taken at new diagnosis, from a patient treated with antithyroid drugs. These receptors were taken from a man aged 18 to 30 with Graves disease.

V gene TRBV4-1 combines with J gene TRBJ1-2; possible D gene TRBD1, 6 bases. From germline, CDR1 is MGHRA and CDR2 YSYEKL. The germline V and J ends were trimmed by 0 bases and 2 bases, with 10 bases remaining between them. The CDR3 has 15 residues. The CDR3 is CASSQETGANYGYTF. The CDR3 DNA reads as TGCGCCAGCAGCCAAGAGACAGGAGCCAACTATGGCTACACCTTC.

On this clonotype: A much larger clone is a single base away; this may be a read error. The V call is TRBV7-9, the J call TRBJ2-7; TRBD1 matches at 8 bases. Unmatched junction bases numbered 3, after V lost 3 bases and J lost 2 bases. Germline V gene data show CDR1 as SEHNR and CDR2 as FQNEAQ (reference sequence). The CDR3 covers 14 residues. CDR3 sequence reads: CASSFLDRAYEQYF. CDR3 sequence (DNA): TGTGCCAGCAGCTTCCTGGACAGGGCCTACGAGCAGTACTTC.

About this clonotype: Relative to the germline gene, one junction end is altered; a read error may explain this. The J gene is TRBJ1-6, the V gene TRBV5-1; no clear D. From germline, CDR1 is SGHRS and CDR2 YFSETQ. This CDR3 is 15 amino acids long. The CDR3 is CASSVSAVYNSPLHF. Written as DNA, the CDR3 is TGTGCCAGCAGCGTATCTGCGGTGTATAATTCACCCCTCCACTTT.

The genes are TRBV12-3 or TRBV12-4 and TRBJ1-1, with 9 nucleotides matching TRBD1. The CDR3 has 15 amino acids. J gave up 4 bases and V 7 bases, and 10 bases lay outside the gene matches. Here the CDR3 DNA reads TGTGCCAGCACCACCCCCCCGACAGGGGGCACTGAAGCTTTCTTT. Amino acid sequence: CASTTPPTGGTEAFF.

A few counts support this clonotype. The chain couples TRBV29-1 to TRBJ1-4; D ambiguous. V was shortened by 0 bases and J by 5 bases, with 7 bases between the two germline ends. The germline V gene encodes CDR1 SQVTM and CDR2 ANQGSEA. The CDR3 totals 13 residues. The CDR3: CSVEEGNNEKLFF. CDR3 bases: TGCAGCGTTGAAGAGGGCAACAATGAAAAACTGTTTTTT.

The chain links TRBV7-9 to TRBJ1-3, with D possibly matching TRBD1 (5 bases). The CDR3 runs to 14 residues. Trimming removed 7 bases from V and 3 bases from J, with 13 bases in between. Per germline, CDR1 SEHNR and CDR2 FQNEAQ (reference sequence). The CDR3 DNA follows: TGTGCCAGCACCGCACGGGGGGATGGAAACACCATATATTTT. It translates to CASTARGDGNTIYF.

The CDR3 coding sequence is TGCAGTGCCCGTAGAGATAATGAAAAACTGTTTTTT. It yields the protein CSARRDNEKLFF. This chain links TRBV20-1 with TRBJ1-4; D not resolved. This CDR3 has 12 residues. Germline V gene data show CDR1 as DFQATT and CDR2 as SNEGSKA (reference sequence). Deletions cut 6 bases from V and 4 bases from J, with 9 bases between.

In this sample, this clonotype turned up a few times. The genes are TRBV18 and TRBJ2-7; 9 bases align to TRBD1. The CDR3 covers 16 residues. V dropped 4 bases and J dropped 4; count of bases not matched to a gene: 11. Germline V lookup: CDR1 KGHSH, CDR2 LQKENI. The CDR3: CASSQRMGQGPYEQYF. The CDR3 DNA reads as TGTGCCAGCTCACAGAGGATGGGACAGGGACCTTACGAGCAGTACTTC.

This clonotype was observed at least ten times. This chain links TRBV5-5 with TRBJ2-3; D is possibly TRBD1 (6 bases). The germline V gene has CDR1 SGHKS and CDR2 YYEKEE (reference sequence). CDR3 size: 13 residues. V shed 3 bases and J shed 4 bases, with 9 bases lying between them. The CDR3 loop reads CASSWGHPDTQYF. The DNA for the CDR3 is TGTGCCAGCAGCTGGGGACATCCAGATACGCAGTATTTT.

This clonotype occurred many times. V and J are TRBV30 and TRBJ1-2, with D possibly matching TRBD1 (6 bases). The CDR3 consists of 12 residues. Germline lookup yields CDR1 GTSNPN and CDR2 SVGIG (reference sequence). V was shortened by 2 bases and J by 7 bases, with 11 bases between the two germline ends. The CDR3 nucleotides are TGTGCCTGGAGTTCAGGGGTCGGTGGCTACACCTTC. Protein product: CAWSSGVGGYTF. The full variable domain, rest sourced from reference TRBV30 and TRBJ1-2, is SQTIHQWPATLVQPVGSPLSLECTVEGTSNPNLYWYRQAAGRGLQLLFYSVGIGQISSEVPQNLSASRPQDRQFILSSKKLLLSDSGFYLCAWSSGVGGYTFGSGTRLTVV.

The chain recombines TRBV5-1 with TRBJ2-7, with 9 bases fitting TRBD2. This CDR3 comprises 17 residues. Germline V gives CDR1 SGHRS, CDR2 YFSETQ. J was trimmed by 1 base and V by 3 bases; bases with no gene match: 11. This chain's CDR3 is CASSSYYPTSGSYEQYF. The DNA for the CDR3 is TGCGCCAGCAGCTCCTACTACCCGACTAGCGGTTCCTACGAGCAGTACTTC.

This clonotype was recorded many times. The chain couples TRBV12-3 or TRBV12-4 to TRBJ2-7, with no clear D. Trimming removed 8 bases from V and 13 bases from J, with 27 bases in between. CDR3 length: 14 amino acids. CDR3 nucleotides: TGTGCCAGCGGTCCACTCCTCTTAGGGCGTGAAATTTACTTC. It is translated as CASGPLLLGREIYF.

This clonotype showed up just a few times. This chain connects TRBV10-3 to TRBJ2-7; TRBD1 matches 12 bases. V shed 8 bases, J shed 7 bases, and the junction held 15 bases outside the gene matches. Germline assignment: CDR1 ENHRY and CDR2 SYGVKD. The CDR3 is 16 residues long. CDR3 sequence: CAIRGFTGTGGQEQYF. The CDR3 DNA sequence: TGTGCCATCCGGGGCTTTACCGGGACAGGGGGCCAAGAGCAGTACTTC.

This clonotype was seen repeatedly, ten times or more. V is TRBV12-3 or TRBV12-4 and J is TRBJ2-5; 8 positions match TRBD2. The CDR3 consists of 15 residues. J gave up 7 bases and V 8 bases, and 15 bases lay outside the gene matches. CDR3 loop: CASGLAGGLGWTQYF. DNA for the CDR3: TGTGCCAGCGGTCTTGCGGGAGGCCTGGGATGGACCCAGTACTTC.

The rearrangement links TRBV10-3 to TRBJ2-2; D may be TRBD1 or TRBD2 (5 bases each). Germline V gene data show CDR1 as ENHRY and CDR2 as SYGVKD. This CDR3 region has 16 residues. V dropped 7 bases and J dropped 7 bases, with 22 bases sitting between them. The CDR3 coding sequence is TGTGCCATCAACGGTAGCGATCCGACAGAGGGCGGGGAGCTGTTTTTT. Its protein product is CAINGSDPTEGGELFF.

V and J are TRBV7-2 and TRBJ1-5, with D hard to call. There are 14 residues in the CDR3. The V gene lost 4 bases and the J gene lost 2 bases, with 9 bases spanning the gap. From germline, CDR1 is SGHTA and CDR2 FQGNSA. DNA of the CDR3: TGTGCCAGCAGCTCGCAATGGGGCAATCAGCCCCAGCATTTT. Amino acid sequence: CASSSQWGNQPQHF.

This clonotype was detected ten times or more. This chain connects TRBV2 to TRBJ1-1; no firm D call. The CDR3 consists of 14 residues. Germline V gene sequence: CDR1 SNHLY, CDR2 FYNNEI. Trimming removed 6 bases at V and 4 bases at J, with 15 bases between. In nucleotides, the CDR3 is TGTGCCAGCAGCCAGACAAGGTCCCGCACTGAAGCTTTCTTT. Residues: CASSQTRSRTEAFF.

In this sample, this clonotype turned up many times. V is TRBV3-1 and J is TRBJ2-7; D is uncertain. Germline loops: CDR1 LGHDT, CDR2 YNNKEL (reference sequence). The CDR3 spans 15 residues. Trimming took 4 bases from V and 2 from J, leaving 15 bases between them. The CDR3 protein is CASSPLLGSPYEQYF. CDR3 DNA sequence: TGTGCCAGCAGCCCCCTCCTCGGCAGTCCCTACGAGCAGTACTTC.

The chain couples TRBV5-4 to TRBJ2-3; 9 nucleotides match TRBD1. CDR1 is SGHNT, CDR2 YYREEE, per germline (reference sequence). Germline trimming cut 1 base from V and 4 bases from J; bases unmatched to any gene: 7. The CDR3 runs to 16 residues. The CDR3 is CASSLLTGGGADTQYF. CDR3 coding DNA: TGTGCCAGCAGCTTGTTGACAGGGGGAGGCGCAGATACGCAGTATTTT.

This clonotype was counted many times. This rearrangement joins TRBV6-5 to TRBJ2-7, with 8 bases fitting TRBD2. CDR3 length: 16 residues. With 0 bases clipped from V and 0 bases from J, the junction kept 4 bases outside the gene matches. The germline V gene has CDR1 MNHEY and CDR2 SVGAGI. The CDR3 loop reads CASSYSGAGVSYEQYF. For the CDR3, the DNA is TGTGCCAGCAGTTACTCGGGAGCGGGAGTCTCCTACGAGCAGTACTTC.

There are many counts of this clonotype. V and J are TRBV19 and TRBJ2-3; D possibly corresponds to TRBD1 (5 bases). V shed 6 bases and J shed 5 bases, with 15 bases lying between them. Per the germline V gene, CDR1 is LNHDA and CDR2 is SQIVND (reference sequence). The CDR3 consists of 14 residues. The CDR3 loop is CASSPQGIGDTQYF. CDR3 coding DNA: TGTGCCAGTAGCCCGCAGGGTATCGGAGATACGCAGTATTTT.